The 20 T cell receptor beta chains in this list originate from one sample, sequenced in a study of shared clonotypes between healthy human individuals. Here immunoSEQ multiplex PCR was the method, and the copy in TCRdb shows in-frame clones only, minus some. This table has 90,000 to 120,000 clones, 68% appearing once. The sample was memory CD8+ T cells sorted from blood. Indicated subset: CD45RO+ cells pooled with CCR7-negative TemRA cells. Receptor source: a woman aged 25 to 45 in good health.

This clone was counted at least ten times. The rearrangement links TRBV15 to TRBJ1-1; D possibly corresponds to TRBD1 (5 bases). The CDR3 sequence is 16 residues long. Trimming took 3 bases from V and 1 from J, leaving 15 bases between them. Per germline, CDR1 LNHNV and CDR2 YYDKDF (reference sequence). This chain's CDR3 is CATSSETDSENTEAFF. CDR3 bases: TGTGCCACCAGCAGTGAAACAGACAGTGAGAACACTGAAGCTTTCTTT.

This clone was counted a few times. V gene TRBV5-4 combines with J gene TRBJ1-2; a possible D gene is TRBD1 (6 bases). CDR1 SGHNT and CDR2 YYREEE come from the germline V gene (reference sequence). V was pared by 4 bases and J by 4 bases, with 14 bases between. The CDR3 has 14 residues. The CDR3 protein is CASSVTGAGYGYTF. The CDR3 nucleotides are TGTGCCAGCAGCGTGACAGGAGCGGGCTATGGCTACACCTTC.

Notes on this clone: The sample holds other DNA sequences that translate to the same CDR3. The chain couples TRBV28 to TRBJ2-7, with D perhaps given as TRBD1 or TRBD2 (5 bases each). The CDR3 totals 15 residues. Germline CDR1 reads MDHEN; CDR2 reads SYDVKM. V lost 4 bases to trimming and J lost 2 bases, with 15 bases between them. The CDR3 protein is CASSSGTSGTYEQYF. The CDR3 region has the DNA TGTGCCAGCAGTTCCGGGACCAGCGGCACCTACGAGCAGTACTTC.

The chain is built from TRBV2 and TRBJ2-5, with D perhaps matching TRBD2 (5 bases). CDR3 length: 17 residues. The germline CDR1 and CDR2 sequences are SNHLY and FYNNEI. V was trimmed by 2 bases and J by 0 bases, leaving 16 bases between them. CDR3 bases: TGTGCCAGCAGTGAACTGAAATGGCGGAGGTACCAAGAGACCCAGTACTTC. Amino acid sequence: CASSELKWRRYQETQYF.

The rearrangement joins TRBV25-1 to TRBJ2-3, with 9 bases aligning to TRBD2. V shed 1 base and J 1 base; nucleotides not matched to a gene: 6. Per germline, CDR1 MGHDK and CDR2 SYGVNS. The CDR3 is made up of 17 amino acids. The CDR3 here is CASSELGSGSGTDTQYF. The CDR3 nucleotides read TGTGCCAGCAGTGAATTGGGTAGCGGGAGCGGCACAGATACGCAGTATTTT.

This sequence joins TRBV7-8 and TRBJ1-1; 10 bases agree with TRBD1. From germline, CDR1 is SGHVS and CDR2 FQNEAQ. The CDR3 spans 18 residues. The V segment lost 0 bases and the J segment 8 bases; nucleotides outside the gene matches: 15. The CDR3, as DNA: TGTGCCAGCAGCTTAGCAACCGACAGGGGGCCCCCCGTCCGCGAAGCTTTCTTT. Translating it yields CASSLATDRGPPVREAFF.

The chain joins TRBV19 to TRBJ2-7, with 14 bases aligning to TRBD2. The V gene's germline CDR1 is LNHDA and CDR2 SQIVND (reference sequence). This CDR3 is 15 amino acids long. Trimming took 8 bases from V and 2 from J; bases not matched to a gene: 5. The CDR3 loop is CASSWTSGRTYEQYF. The CDR3 coding sequence is TGTGCCAGTTCTTGGACTAGCGGGAGGACCTACGAGCAGTACTTC.

This rearrangement joins TRBV9 to TRBJ2-5, with 8 positions matching TRBD1. The closer fit of TRBJ2-7 to the DNA end suggests the J call may be wrong. The length of the CDR3 is 15 residues. Germline V gene data show CDR1 as SGDLS and CDR2 as YYNGEE. The CDR3 loop is CASSVGQGATYEQYF. The CDR3 DNA reads TGTGCCAGCAGCGTAGGCCAGGGGGCGACCTACGAGCAGTACTTC.

The chain has TRBV6-1 and TRBJ1-4; D might be TRBD1 (5 bases). Per the germline V gene, CDR1 is MNHNS and CDR2 is SASEGT. This CDR3 spans 15 amino acids. V lost 2 bases to trimming and J lost 6 bases, with 13 bases between them. The CDR3 region has the DNA TGTGCCAGCAGTGAATTGGGGGGAGGAGATGAAAAACTGTTTTTT. Protein: CASSELGGGDEKLFF.

This clone appeared a few times. This chain links TRBV5-1 with TRBJ1-2; D may be TRBD1 (6 bases). Germline CDR1 reads SGHRS; CDR2 reads YFSETQ. This CDR3 is built from 14 residues. V was cut by 3 bases and J by 4 bases, with 13 bases left in between. The CDR3 region is CASSWDTAGYGYTF. The CDR3 DNA reads TGCGCCAGCAGCTGGGACACCGCCGGCTATGGCTACACCTTC.

This sequence joins TRBV4-1 and TRBJ2-5; weak D call: TRBD1 (5 bases). The germline V gene encodes CDR1 MGHRA and CDR2 YSYEKL. This CDR3 is built from 15 residues. V was shortened by 0 bases and J by 3 bases, with 11 bases between the two germline ends. This CDR3 is CASSQDFSREETQYF. In DNA, the CDR3 is TGCGCCAGCAGCCAAGATTTTTCCAGGGAAGAGACCCAGTACTTC.

In its sample, this clone was seen many times. V usage is TRBV27 and J usage is TRBJ2-7; the D is unclear. V was cut by 5 bases and J by 9 bases, with 14 bases left in between. The length of the CDR3 is 12 residues. Germline assignment: CDR1 MNHEY and CDR2 SMNVEV (reference sequence). CDR3 loop: CASSASPPGQYF. In DNA, the CDR3 is TGTGCCAGCAGTGCCTCCCCCCCCGGGCAGTACTTC.

This clone was observed a single time. The rearrangement uses TRBV15 and TRBJ2-3, with TRBD1 matching over 8 bases. Germline CDR1 is LNHNV and CDR2 is YYDKDF (reference sequence). CDR3 length equals 15 residues. V lost 1 base, J lost 0 bases, and 0 bases stayed unmatched. CDR3 protein: CATSRGTGSTDTQYF. For the CDR3, the DNA is TGTGCCACCAGCAGAGGGACAGGGAGCACAGATACGCAGTATTTT.

This rearrangement joins TRBV9 to TRBJ2-7, with D unclear. Germline V lookup: CDR1 SGDLS, CDR2 YYNGEE. The CDR3 consists of 13 residues. Trimming left V 0 bases short and J 6 bases short, with 10 bases between. The chain's CDR3 is CASSVATASEQYF. As DNA, the CDR3 is TGTGCCAGCAGCGTAGCTACCGCCAGCGAGCAGTACTTC. The variable domain in full, with the rest retrieved from reference TRBV9 and TRBJ2-7, is DSGVTQTPKHLITATGQRVTLRCSPRSGDLSVYWYQQSLDQGLQFLIQYYNGEERAKGNILERFSAQQFPDLHSELNLSSLELGDSALYFCASSVATASEQYFGPGTRLTVT.

This clone was picked up a small number of times. The chain joins TRBV5-4 to TRBJ2-3; 8 bases align to TRBD1. From germline, CDR1 is SGHNT and CDR2 YYREEE (reference sequence). V was clipped by 4 bases and J by 4 bases; unmatched bases: 8. This CDR3 region has 15 residues. The CDR3: CASSAWTGSPDTQYF. The CDR3 coding sequence is TGTGCCAGCAGCGCCTGGACAGGGAGCCCAGATACGCAGTATTTT.

The V gene is TRBV9, the J gene TRBJ2-7; 8 positions match TRBD2. The CDR3 consists of 15 residues. The junction had 4 bases not matched to a gene; V was cut back by 0 bases and J by 2 bases. Germline CDR1 and CDR2: SGDLS and YYNGEE. The chain's CDR3 is CASSVGGGGPYEQYF. For the CDR3, the DNA is TGTGCCAGCAGCGTAGGGGGCGGGGGGCCCTACGAGCAGTACTTC.

The chain uses TRBV5-1 and TRBJ2-1, with D unresolved. The CDR3 contains 14 residues. Trimming took off 1 base at V and 7 bases at J, with 12 bases between the two ends. Germline V gene data show CDR1 as SGHRS and CDR2 as YFSETQ. In DNA, the CDR3 is TGCGCCAGCAGCTTGATCTCCCTCGATAATGAGCAGTTCTTC. It specifies CASSLISLDNEQFF.

The chain joins TRBV14 to TRBJ1-6; TRBD1 aligns across 7 bases. The length of the CDR3 is 15 residues. Germline V gives CDR1 SGHDN, CDR2 FVKESK. The trim removed 3 bases at V and 9 bases at J, leaving 8 bases unmatched. The CDR3 is CASSHHDRAGSPLHF. Here the CDR3 DNA reads TGTGCCAGCAGCCATCACGACAGGGCCGGTTCACCCCTCCACTTT.

The rearrangement joins TRBV5-6 to TRBJ1-2; D gene ambiguous. The CDR3 length is 14 residues. Germline V lookup: CDR1 SGHDT, CDR2 YYEEEE. V was trimmed by 0 bases and J by 2 bases, leaving 8 bases between them. Written as DNA, the CDR3 is TGTGCCAGCAGCTTGGCGGCAGGCAACTATGGCTACACCTTC. As protein: CASSLAAGNYGYTF.

The chain joins TRBV4-2 to TRBJ1-2; 7 bases agree with TRBD1. This CDR3 spans 16 amino acids. Unmatched junction bases numbered 12, after V lost 3 bases and J lost 5 bases. Looked up from germline, CDR1 is LGHNA and CDR2 is YNFKEQ. CDR3 in amino acids: CASSQTTGLTEYGYTF. The CDR3 coding sequence is TGTGCCAGCAGCCAGACGACAGGGCTTACGGAATATGGCTACACCTTC.